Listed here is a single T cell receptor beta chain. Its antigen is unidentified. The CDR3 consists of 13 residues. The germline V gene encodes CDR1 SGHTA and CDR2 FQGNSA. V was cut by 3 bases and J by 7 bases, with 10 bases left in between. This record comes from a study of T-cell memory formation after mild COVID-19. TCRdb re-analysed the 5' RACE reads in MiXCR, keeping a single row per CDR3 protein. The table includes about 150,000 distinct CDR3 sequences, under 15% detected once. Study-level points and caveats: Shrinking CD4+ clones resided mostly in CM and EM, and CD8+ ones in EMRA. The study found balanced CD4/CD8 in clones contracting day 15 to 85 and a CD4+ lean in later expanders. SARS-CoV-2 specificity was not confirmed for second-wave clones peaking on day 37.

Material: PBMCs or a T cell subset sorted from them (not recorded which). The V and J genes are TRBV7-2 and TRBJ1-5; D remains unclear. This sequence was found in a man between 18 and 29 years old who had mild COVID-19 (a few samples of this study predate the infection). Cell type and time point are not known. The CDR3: CASSFWEGQPQHF. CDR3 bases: TGTGCCAGCAGCTTTTGGGAAGGACAGCCCCAGCATTTT.